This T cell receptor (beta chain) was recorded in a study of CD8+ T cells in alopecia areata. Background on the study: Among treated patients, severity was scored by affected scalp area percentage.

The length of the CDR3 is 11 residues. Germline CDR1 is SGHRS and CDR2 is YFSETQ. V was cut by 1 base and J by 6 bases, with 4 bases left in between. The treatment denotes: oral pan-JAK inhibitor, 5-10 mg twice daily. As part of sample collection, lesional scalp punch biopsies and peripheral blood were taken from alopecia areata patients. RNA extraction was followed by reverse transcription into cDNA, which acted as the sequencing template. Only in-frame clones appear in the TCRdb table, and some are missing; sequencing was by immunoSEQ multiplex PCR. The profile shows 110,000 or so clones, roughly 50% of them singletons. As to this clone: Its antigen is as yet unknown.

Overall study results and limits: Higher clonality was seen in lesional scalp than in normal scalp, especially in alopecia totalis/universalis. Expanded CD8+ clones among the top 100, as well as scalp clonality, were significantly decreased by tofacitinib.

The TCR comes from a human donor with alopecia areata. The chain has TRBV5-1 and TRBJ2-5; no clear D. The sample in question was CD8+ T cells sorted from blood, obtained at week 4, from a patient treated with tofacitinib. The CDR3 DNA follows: TGCGCCAGCAGCTTGTGGAAGACCCAGTACTTC. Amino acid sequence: CASSLWKTQYF.